This T cell receptor beta chain derives from a study of T cells in Graves' hyperthyroidism and ophthalmopathy. General study results and limits: The model forecast ophthalmopathy, anticipating it by a median approximately 6 months before onset. Blood also contained most expanded thyroid clonotypes above 0.001.

Amplified regions were TCR beta CDR3 sequences from RNA transcripts. Researchers ran a first-round RT-PCR on the TCR CDR3 using the HTBI primer set. One entry per CDR3 protein results from TCRdb running MiXCR on the multiplex PCR reads. The sample holds about 500,000 distinct CDR3 sequences, 40% to 50% seen once. The CDR3 length is 13 residues. Trimming cost V 4 bases and J 8 bases; bases outside gene matches: 7. Germline CDR1 and CDR2: SGHNT and YYREEE (reference sequence). About this clonotype: What it recognizes is unknown.

Exclusion followed for patients with uncontrolled infection, other autoimmune disease, pregnancy or lactation. Diagnoses used clinical symptoms, serum thyroxine and TRAb, thyroid ultrasound and orbital computed tomography. The V gene is TRBV5-4, the J gene TRBJ2-7; 9 positions match TRBD2. Sequenced sample: peripheral blood or thyroid tissue (not recorded which). This sequence originates from an adult woman with Graves' disease, either hyperthyroidism or ophthalmopathy (not recorded which). As DNA, the CDR3 is TGTGCCAGCAGCCCACTAGCGGGCCAACAGCAGTACTTC. Amino acids: CASSPLAGQQQYF.